Below, 6 T cell receptor beta chains from the same sample are listed, as sequenced in a study of T cells after yellow fever vaccination. Each CDR3 protein gets one entry after TCRdb re-called the 5' RACE reads with MiXCR. This sample has about 510,000 distinct CDR3 sequences, with roughly 22% found just once. This specimen consisted of PBMCs, obtained roughly 20 days after the first yellow fever vaccination. The receptors were sampled from a young man who received the YFV17D yellow fever vaccine.

As to this clonotype: One end of the junction does not line up with germline, which may come from a read error. The V call is TRBV7-3, the J call TRBJ1-1; no definite D call. This CDR3 is 9 amino acids long. Looked up from germline, CDR1 is SGHTA and CDR2 is FQGTGA. CDR3 region: CASHPTTHF. CDR3 in DNA: TGTGCCAGCCATCCGACAACCCACTTT.

This clonotype was counted a few times. The rearrangement uses TRBV6-2 or TRBV6-3 and TRBJ1-1; a possible D gene is TRBD1 (6 bases). CDR1 is MNHEY and CDR2 is SVGEGT in the germline V gene. The germline V and J ends were trimmed by 6 bases and 6 bases, with 14 bases remaining between them. The CDR3 runs 13 residues. The CDR3 bases are TGTGCCAGCAGCGCCGACAGGTTGGCTGAAGCTTTCTTT. This codes for CASSADRLAEAFF.

The rearrangement joins TRBV5-1 to TRBJ1-4, with 7 bases lining up with TRBD1. The V and J ends lost 0 bases and 7 bases, in that order; junction bases with no gene match: 6. The length of the CDR3 is 15 residues. Germline values: CDR1 SGHRS, CDR2 YFSETQ. The CDR3 protein is CASSLEGARSEKLFF. DNA of the CDR3: TGCGCCAGCAGCTTGGAGGGGGCGAGGAGTGAAAAACTGTTTTTT.

This chain uses TRBV4-3 with TRBJ1-3; D not resolved. CDR1 LGHNA and CDR2 YSLEER come from the germline V gene. Trimming took off 1 base at V and 4 bases at J, with 8 bases between the two ends. The CDR3 runs 14 residues. In DNA, the CDR3 is TGCGCCAGCAGCCAAGGGGAAGAAGGAAACACCATATATTTT. As protein: CASSQGEEGNTIYF.

This clonotype was counted ten times or more. This chain uses TRBV20-1 with TRBJ2-3; 15 nucleotides line up with TRBD2. Trimming cost V 6 bases and J 7 bases; bases outside gene matches: 5. CDR3 length: 14 residues. The germline CDR1 and CDR2 sequences are DFQATT and SNEGSKA (reference sequence). CDR3 nucleotides: TGCAGTGCCCGGACTAGCGGGGGGGCAAATACGCAGTATTTT. This gives the protein CSARTSGGANTQYF.

The CDR3 loop reads CASSIRGRETQYF. The CDR3 DNA is TGCGCCAGCAGTATCCGGGGGCGAGAGACCCAGTACTTC. V gene TRBV10-2 combines with J gene TRBJ2-5, with D possibly being TRBD1 or TRBD2 (6 bases each). V shed 5 bases and J shed 4 bases, with 11 bases lying between them. This CDR3 is 13 amino acids long. CDR1 and CDR2 from the germline V gene are WSHSY and SAAADI.